This is a list of T cell receptor beta chains from one sample in a study of cytomegalovirus exposure and HLA in healthy donors. Assay used: immunoSEQ multiplex PCR; TCRdb lists only in-frame clones, some missing. The repertoire holds some 250,000 clones, with approximately 83% as singletons. The specimen sequenced was PBMCs. The origin of the receptors is a woman aged 25 to 39 in good health and CMV-seropositive. Each CDR3 is given with its conserved first and last residue. Fields, in order: J gene, D gene, V gene, clone size, CDR3 protein, CDR3 DNA. The D gene is left open where the match is weak. A row's size may be missing; if present it is once, few, many or a size class.

TRBJ2-1	TRBD2	TRBV7-9	-	CASSLVNLAGANEQFF	TGTGCCAGCAGCTTAGTAAACCTAGCGGGAGCCAATGAGCAGTTCTTC
TRBJ2-5	-	TRBV6-6	-	CASSYSRETQYF	TGTGCCAGCAGTTACTCGAGGGAGACCCAGTACTTC
TRBJ1-5	-	TRBV5-3	many	CARSHRATGVNQPQHF	TGTGCCAGAAGTCATCGGGCTACCGGGGTAAATCAGCCCCAGCATTTT
TRBJ1-2	TRBD1	TRBV28	once	CASSFSGTALIYGYTF	TGTGCCAGCAGTTTCTCCGGGACAGCCCTTATCTATGGCTACACCTTC
TRBJ2-6	TRBD1	TRBV27	few	CASMRGQGIPGANVLTF	TGTGCCAGCATGAGGGGACAGGGGATACCTGGGGCCAACGTCCTGACTTTC
TRBJ2-7	-	TRBV29-1	-	CSVVPGQLNYEQYF	TGCAGCGTTGTCCCCGGACAGCTAAACTACGAGCAGTACTTC
TRBJ2-3	TRBD1	TRBV10-3	-	CAISADRGTDTQYF	TGTGCCATCAGTGCTGACAGGGGCACAGATACGCAGTATTTT
TRBJ1-4	-	TRBV28	few	CASRDRGSEKLFF	TGTGCCAGCAGGGATAGAGGGAGTGAAAAACTGTTTTTT
TRBJ2-1	TRBD2	TRBV9	-	CASSVAREAGGPDEQFF	TGTGCCAGCAGCGTAGCTCGGGAAGCGGGAGGGCCAGACGAGCAGTTCTTC
TRBJ2-1	-	TRBV6-5	-	CATTTGFNEQFF	TGTGCCACTACGACTGGATTCAATGAGCAGTTCTTC
TRBJ2-3	-	TRBV5-4	-	CASSLTGTVHTQYF	TGTGCCAGCAGCTTAACCGGGACTGTCCATACGCAGTATTTT
TRBJ2-3	-	TRBV9	-	CASSSGDPDTQYF	TGTGCCAGCAGCTCAGGGGACCCAGATACGCAGTATTTT
TRBJ2-3	-	TRBV7-3	-	CASSLGTDTQYF	TGTGCCAGCAGCCTAGGCACAGATACGCAGTATTTT
TRBJ1-4	TRBD1	TRBV5-8	-	CASSLGTGGGKLFF	TGTGCCAGCAGCTTAGGGACAGGGGGAGGAAAACTGTTTTTT
TRBJ1-5	-	TRBV19	few	CASSTHLSYSNQPQHF	TGTGCCAGTAGTACCCACTTGAGTTATAGCAATCAGCCCCAGCATTTT
TRBJ2-1	-	TRBV7-9	-	CASSYLEKSSYNEQFF	TGTGCCAGCAGCTATCTCGAGAAGAGCTCCTACAATGAGCAGTTCTTC
TRBJ1-3	TRBD1	TRBV7-9	-	CASSLDRTGNTIYF	TGTGCCAGCAGCTTGGACAGGACAGGAAACACCATATATTTT
TRBJ1-5	TRBD1	TRBV5-5	-	CASSLDRGDQPQHF	TGTGCCAGCAGCCTGGACAGGGGGGATCAGCCCCAGCATTTT
TRBJ1-2	-	TRBV7-2	-	CASTVFNGRDGYTF	TGTGCCAGCACCGTATTTAATGGGCGTGATGGCTACACCTTC
TRBJ2-1	-	TRBV30	-	CAWATNSADEQFF	TGTGCCTGGGCCACCAATTCCGCGGATGAGCAGTTCTTC
TRBJ1-1	-	TRBV27	-	CASSSYGPGLSPPSRTLTEAFF	TGTGCCAGCAGTTCTTACGGACCAGGGCTTTCACCCCCCAGCCGTACACTAACTGAAGCTTTCTTT
TRBJ1-1	-	TRBV5-1	-	CASSLMAGRGFNTEAFF	TGCGCCAGCAGCTTGATGGCAGGGAGGGGGTTCAACACTGAAGCTTTCTTT
TRBJ1-5	-	TRBV10-3	few	CAISESEPPPQHF	TGTGCCATCAGTGAGTCGGAGCCCCCGCCCCAGCATTTT
TRBJ2-7	TRBD2	TRBV6-1	-	CASSEVGLAGTTYEQYF	TGTGCCAGCAGTGAAGTGGGACTAGCGGGGACAACCTACGAGCAGTACTTC
TRBJ1-2	TRBD1	TRBV19	once	CASSIGQARGGYTF	TGTGCCAGTAGTATCGGACAGGCCCGTGGGGGCTACACCTTC
TRBJ2-7	TRBD1	TRBV27	-	CASKDRGLYEQYF	TGTGCCAGCAAGGACAGGGGGCTCTACGAGCAGTACTTC
TRBJ2-7	TRBD2	TRBV5-4	once	CASTQGLAPYEQYF	TGTGCCAGCACCCAGGGACTAGCGCCCTACGAGCAGTACTTC
TRBJ1-3	TRBD1	TRBV30	-	CAWSRDRRSGNTIYF	TGTGCCTGGAGCCGGGACAGGCGCTCTGGAAACACCATATATTTT
TRBJ2-3	-	TRBV13	-	CASSLESPGRTDTQYF	TGTGCCAGCAGCTTAGAGAGTCCAGGGCGCACAGATACGCAGTATTTT
TRBJ2-3	-	TRBV11-2	-	CASSRQVTDTQYF	TGTGCCAGCAGCAGACAGGTGACAGATACGCAGTATTTT
TRBJ2-3	TRBD2	TRBV18	-	CASSPTSGSVPDTQYF	TGTGCCAGCTCACCTACTAGCGGGAGTGTTCCAGATACGCAGTATTTT
TRBJ2-7	TRBD1	TRBV5-4	-	CASSSLDRGIKAYEQYF	TGTGCCAGCAGCTCCCTGGACAGGGGGATTAAGGCCTACGAGCAGTACTTC
TRBJ1-5	TRBD1	TRBV5-8	-	CASSRPTGAGLNF	TGTGCCAGCAGTCGGCCGACAGGGGCCGGCCTCAACTTT
TRBJ2-7	TRBD1	TRBV12-5	-	CASGPGGSYEQYF	TGTGCTAGTGGCCCAGGGGGTTCCTACGAGCAGTACTTC
TRBJ2-1	-	TRBV30	once	CAWGGRLNSYNEQFF	TGTGCCTGGGGGGGCAGGCTGAACTCCTACAATGAGCAGTTCTTC
TRBJ1-3	-	TRBV27	-	CASSSLALRGGNTIYF	TGTGCCAGCAGTTCCCTGGCCCTCCGTGGTGGAAACACCATATATTTT
TRBJ2-5	-	TRBV5-8	-	CASSLRRGAGSPETQYF	TGTGCCAGCAGCTTGAGGCGGGGCGCGGGGAGTCCAGAGACCCAGTACTTC
TRBJ2-7	TRBD2	TRBV18	-	CASSRLLGGRGHEQYF	TGTGCCAGCTCACGCCTCTTGGGAGGGCGAGGGCACGAGCAGTACTTC
TRBJ1-5	-	TRBV6-1	-	CASSEDRFNQPQHF	TGTGCCAGCAGTGAAGACAGATTCAATCAGCCCCAGCATTTT
TRBJ2-2	-	TRBV19	-	CASSIVAGIGELFF	TGTGCCAGTAGTATAGTTGCGGGGATCGGGGAGCTGTTTTTT
TRBJ1-1	TRBD1	TRBV30	-	CAWTRTLQGLNTEAFF	TGTGCCTGGACCAGAACCTTACAGGGGCTGAACACTGAAGCTTTCTTT
TRBJ2-1	TRBD2	TRBV7-8	-	CASSLAGGRANEQFF	TGTGCCAGCAGCTTAGCTGGCGGGAGGGCAAATGAGCAGTTCTTC
TRBJ2-2	TRBD1	TRBV2	-	CASSERTGATGELFF	TGTGCCAGCAGCGAGAGGACAGGGGCCACCGGGGAGCTGTTTTTT
TRBJ2-3	TRBD2	TRBV13	-	CASSLGAGGLGTDTQYF	TGTGCCAGCAGCTTAGGAGCGGGAGGGCTTGGGACAGATACGCAGTATTTT
TRBJ1-5	-	TRBV7-2	-	CASSQQASNQPQHF	TGTGCCAGCAGCCAACAGGCTAGCAATCAGCCCCAGCATTTT
TRBJ2-2	TRBD1	TRBV14	-	CASSDRTGENTGELFF	TGTGCCAGCAGCGATCGGACAGGCGAAAACACCGGGGAGCTGTTTTTT
TRBJ2-3	TRBD1	TRBV6-5	-	CASSYSPQGALDTQYF	TGTGCCAGCAGTTACTCGCCGCAGGGGGCCTTAGATACGCAGTATTTT
TRBJ1-1	TRBD1	TRBV5-8	-	CASRDPGTGISTEAFF	TGTGCCAGCAGGGACCCGGGGACAGGGATTAGCACTGAAGCTTTCTTT
TRBJ1-1	-	TRBV15	once	CATKTGRNTEAFF	TGTGCCACCAAAACAGGGAGAAACACTGAAGCTTTCTTT
TRBJ1-1	TRBD1	TRBV6-1	-	CASSEIAGGRGEAFF	TGTGCCAGCAGTGAAATCGCAGGGGGAAGGGGTGAAGCTTTCTTT
TRBJ2-2	-	TRBV7-3	once	CASSPLGGADSGELFF	TGTGCCAGCAGCCCCCTAGGGGGGGCTGATTCCGGGGAGCTGTTTTTT
TRBJ1-2	TRBD1	TRBV27	-	CASSIGQGGKLYKGYTF	TGTGCCAGCAGTATAGGACAGGGCGGAAAACTGTATAAAGGCTACACCTTC
TRBJ1-5	-	TRBV11-3	many	CASSRDSNQPQHF	TGTGCCAGCAGCCGAGATAGCAATCAGCCCCAGCATTTT